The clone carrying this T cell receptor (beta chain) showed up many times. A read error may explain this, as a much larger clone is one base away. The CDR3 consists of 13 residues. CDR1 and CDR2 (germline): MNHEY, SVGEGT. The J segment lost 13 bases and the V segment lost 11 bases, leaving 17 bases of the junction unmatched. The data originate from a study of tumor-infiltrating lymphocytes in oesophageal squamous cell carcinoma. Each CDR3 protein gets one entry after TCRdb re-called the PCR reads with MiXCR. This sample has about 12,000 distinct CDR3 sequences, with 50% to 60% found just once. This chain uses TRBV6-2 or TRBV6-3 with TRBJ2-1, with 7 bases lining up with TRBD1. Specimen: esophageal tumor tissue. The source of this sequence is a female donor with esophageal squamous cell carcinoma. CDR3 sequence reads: CACQGDQSRTQFF. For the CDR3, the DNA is TGTGCCTGCCAGGGGGACCAGTCCAGGACCCAGTTCTTC.